This T cell receptor (beta chain) was captured by sequencing in a study of shared clonotypes between healthy human individuals. A remark on this clone: Its specificity is not known. The junction differs from germline at one of its ends, possibly a read error. In the same sample, other DNA sequences code for this CDR3.

Here immunoSEQ multiplex PCR was the method, and the copy in TCRdb shows in-frame clones only, minus some. The table includes roughly 2 million clones, approximately 94% detected once. Per the germline V gene, CDR1 is SSHAT and CDR2 is FNYEAQ (reference sequence). The CDR3 runs to 15 residues. Only CD45RO-negative cells positively selected for CCR7 counted as naive CD8 cells, so terminally differentiated effector memory CD45RA+ cells were excluded. Study observations and caveats: Donors were few, which limited the genetic and exposure-history diversity represented. The study found lower generation probabilities in non-shared clonotypes than in those shared by all four donors.

The rearrangement links TRBV7-7 to TRBJ2-2; D unresolved. Input material: naive CD8+ T cells sorted from blood. The receptor was derived from a man between 18 and 29 years old in good health. The CDR3 region has the DNA TGTGCTAGCAGCTTAGGAACGGGGAACACCGGGGAGCTGTTTTTT. Residues: CASSLGTGNTGELFF.